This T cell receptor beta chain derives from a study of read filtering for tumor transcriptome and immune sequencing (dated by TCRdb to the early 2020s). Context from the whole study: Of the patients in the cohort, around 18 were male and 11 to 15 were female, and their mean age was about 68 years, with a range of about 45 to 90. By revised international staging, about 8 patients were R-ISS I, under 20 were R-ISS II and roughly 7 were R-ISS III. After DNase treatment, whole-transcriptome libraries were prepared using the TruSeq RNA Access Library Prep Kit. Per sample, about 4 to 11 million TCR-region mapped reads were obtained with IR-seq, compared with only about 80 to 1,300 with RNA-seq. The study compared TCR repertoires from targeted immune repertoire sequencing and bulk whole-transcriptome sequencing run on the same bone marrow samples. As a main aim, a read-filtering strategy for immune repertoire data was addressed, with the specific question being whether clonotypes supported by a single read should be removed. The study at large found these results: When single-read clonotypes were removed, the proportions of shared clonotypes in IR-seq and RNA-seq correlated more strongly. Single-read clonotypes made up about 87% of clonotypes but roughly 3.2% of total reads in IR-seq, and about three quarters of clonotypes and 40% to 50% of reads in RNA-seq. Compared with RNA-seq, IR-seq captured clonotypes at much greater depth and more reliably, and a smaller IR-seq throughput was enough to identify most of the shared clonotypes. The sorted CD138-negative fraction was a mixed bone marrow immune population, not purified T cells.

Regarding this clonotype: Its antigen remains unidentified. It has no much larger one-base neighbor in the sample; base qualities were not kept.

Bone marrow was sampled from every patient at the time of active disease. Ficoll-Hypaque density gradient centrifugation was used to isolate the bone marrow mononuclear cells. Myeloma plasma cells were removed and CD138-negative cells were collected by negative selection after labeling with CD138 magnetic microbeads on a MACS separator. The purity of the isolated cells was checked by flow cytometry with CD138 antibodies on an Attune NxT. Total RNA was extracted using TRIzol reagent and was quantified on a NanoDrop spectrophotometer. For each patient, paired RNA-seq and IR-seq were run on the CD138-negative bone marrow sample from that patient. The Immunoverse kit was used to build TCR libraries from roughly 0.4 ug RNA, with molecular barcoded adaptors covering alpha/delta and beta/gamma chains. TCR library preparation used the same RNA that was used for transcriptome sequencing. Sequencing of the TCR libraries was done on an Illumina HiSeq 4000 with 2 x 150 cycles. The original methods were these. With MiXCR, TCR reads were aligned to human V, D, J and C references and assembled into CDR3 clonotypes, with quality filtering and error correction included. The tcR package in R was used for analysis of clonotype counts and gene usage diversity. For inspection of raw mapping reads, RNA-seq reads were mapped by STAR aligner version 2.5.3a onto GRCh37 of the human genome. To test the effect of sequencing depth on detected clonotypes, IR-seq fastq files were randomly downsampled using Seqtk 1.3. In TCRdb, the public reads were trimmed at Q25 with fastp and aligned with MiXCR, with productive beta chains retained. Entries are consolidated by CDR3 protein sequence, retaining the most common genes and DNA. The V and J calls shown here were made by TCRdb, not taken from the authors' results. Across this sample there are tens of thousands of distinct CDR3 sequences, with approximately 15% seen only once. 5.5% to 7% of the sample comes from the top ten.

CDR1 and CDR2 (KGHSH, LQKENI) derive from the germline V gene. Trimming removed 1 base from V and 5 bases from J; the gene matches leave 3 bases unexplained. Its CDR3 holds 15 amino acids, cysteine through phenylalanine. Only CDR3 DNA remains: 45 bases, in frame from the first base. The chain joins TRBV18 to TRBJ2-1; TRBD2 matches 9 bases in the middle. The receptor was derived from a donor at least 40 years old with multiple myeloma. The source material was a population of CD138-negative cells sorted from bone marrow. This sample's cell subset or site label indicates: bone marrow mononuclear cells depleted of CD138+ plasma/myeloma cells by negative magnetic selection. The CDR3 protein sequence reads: CASSPLPSGNNEQFF. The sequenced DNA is TGTGCCAGCTCACCACTGCCTAGCGGGAACAATGAGCAGTTCTTC.